This TCR beta chain was documented in a study of CD8 T cells in Susac syndrome. With random hexamers, reverse transcription was performed on about 0.45 to 1 ug of RNA. TCRdb re-called the immunoSEQ multiplex PCR reads through MiXCR, storing one row per CDR3 protein. The table includes about 200,000 distinct CDR3 sequences, 80% to 95% detected once. The multiple sclerosis controls, all treatment-naive patients, had relapsing-remitting disease that was stable or active. The V end was cut by 3 bases, the J end by 4 bases, with 8 bases between. The length of the CDR3 is 13 residues. The germline gives CDR1 MGHRA, CDR2 YSYEKL.

The chain employs TRBV4-1 and TRBJ2-3; D not certain. This TCR was sampled from a human donor with multiple sclerosis. The sample comprised CD8+ T cells from PBMCs. In DNA, the CDR3 is TGCGCCAGCAGCCACGAGAGCCCAGATACGCAGTATTTT. Protein: CASSHESPDTQYF.